This TCR beta chain is from a study of T cell responses to AZD1222 COVID-19 vaccine. The V gene's germline CDR1 is MNHNS and CDR2 SASEGT. The CDR3 has 15 amino acids. Losses at the gene ends were 1 base for V and 4 bases for J; bases not matched to a gene: 3. The study, taken as a whole, reports: Researchers report vaccine-associated CD4 TCRs spanning spike, with dominance at 160-218 and 743-854. All repertoire sampling was performed exclusively after the peak T cell response.

In the case of this clone: Its matching antigen is unknown.

Generated by immunoSEQ multiplex PCR, the TCRdb table keeps only in-frame clones and is missing some. The table includes roughly 80,000 clones, about 82% detected once. The genes are TRBV6-1 and TRBJ1-1; 10 bases match TRBD1. The sequence came from an adult in good health. Sample: peripheral blood, taken on day 0 of AZD1222 vaccination. Written as DNA, the CDR3 is TGTGCCAGCAGTGAAGATGACAGGGGGCTCACTGAAGCTTTCTTT. Amino acid sequence: CASSEDDRGLTEAFF.